These T cell receptor beta chains were read from a single sample in a study of T-cell reconstitution after alpha-beta-depleted transplantation in children. TCRdb independently ran MiXCR on the PCR reads; one entry per CDR3 protein. This sample yields around 370,000 distinct CDR3 sequences, of which 10% are seen a single time; roughly 2.5% belongs to the top ten. Sequencing was performed on PBMCs from the stem cell graft donor, taken from the stem cell graft. The source is a human donor who donated a stem cell graft to a child with acute lymphoblastic leukemia. The CDR3 runs from the conserved cysteine through the conserved F or W. A D gene is named only where the DNA matches it firmly. Size is stated for part of the rows, as once, few or many counts, or as a class when the clone is expanded.

TRBJ2-5	TRBD2	TRBV7-9	NA	TGTGCCAGCAGCCCGCTAGCGGGAGGTCGGCCAGAGACCCAGTACTTC	CASSPLAGGRPETQYF
TRBJ1-5	NA	TRBV4-3	few	TGCGCCAGCAGCCAGGACGGACGGGAAAATCAGCCCCAGCATTTT	CASSQDGRENQPQHF
TRBJ2-4	NA	TRBV11-2	few	TGTGCCAGCAGTTCACCCCTGAGGGTAGCGGTAGCCAAAAACATTCAGTACTTC	CASSSPLRVAVAKNIQYF
TRBJ1-6	NA	TRBV20-1	NA	TGCAGTGCTAGAGAGGGGGGTTACTTGCATTCACCCCTCCACTTT	CSAREGGYLHSPLHF
TRBJ2-3	TRBD2	TRBV7-3	NA	TGTGCCAGCAGCTTAATCGAGAGCGGGAGATCCCCAATTAGCTCAGATACGCAGTATTTT	CASSLIESGRSPISSDTQYF
TRBJ2-3	NA	TRBV12-3/TRBV12-4	few	TGTGCCAGCAGTTCCCCCCACGGCGGGACAACAGATACGCAGTATTTT	CASSSPHGGTTDTQYF
TRBJ1-2	NA	TRBV7-3	few	TGTGCCAGCAGCTTTTTGCCGGGGCGCAGCTATGGCTACACCTTC	CASSFLPGRSYGYTF
TRBJ2-7	NA	TRBV9	few	TGTGCCAGCAGCGTAGGGGGGGCGTCTGCGTCCTACGAGCAGTACTTC	CASSVGGASASYEQYF
TRBJ2-1	TRBD2	TRBV20-1	NA	TGCGGTGCTGGGAAAGCGGGAGGGTACAATGAGCAGTTCTTC	CGAGKAGGYNEQFF
TRBJ2-1	NA	TRBV24-1	NA	TGTGCCACCAGTGCCGCCATCCAGGGCGATGAGCAGTTCTTC	CATSAAIQGDEQFF
TRBJ1-5	NA	TRBV7-9	many	TGTGCCAGCAGCTTAAAGGGGGTTCAGCCCCAGCATTTT	CASSLKGVQPQHF
TRBJ2-1	NA	TRBV5-1	few	TGCGCCAGCAGCTCGGGCCCCGGGAGCTCCTACAATGAGCAGTTCTTC	CASSSGPGSSYNEQFF
TRBJ2-5	TRBD1	TRBV27	few	TGTGCCAGCAGTGCGGGACAGGGACCGAAAGACCTCCAAGAGACCCAGTACTTC	CASSAGQGPKDLQETQYF
TRBJ2-7	NA	TRBV7-3	few	TGTGCCAGCAGCTTAAGTGCAGGGAAGGGTTACGAGCAGTACTTC	CASSLSAGKGYEQYF
TRBJ1-5	NA	TRBV7-2	few	TGTGCCAGCAGCTCAAATAGAGAGCCTGATCAGCCCCAGCATTTT	CASSSNREPDQPQHF
TRBJ2-1	TRBD1	TRBV29-1	NA	TGCAGCTCACGGACAGGCCCCTACAATGAGCAGTTCTTC	CSSRTGPYNEQFF
TRBJ2-7	NA	TRBV19	NA	TGTGCCAGTAGTATGATATCCGCGGGCGAGCAGTACTTC	CASSMISAGEQYF
TRBJ1-2	NA	TRBV27	few	TGTGCCAGCAGCCCCTACGAGAACGGCTACACCTTC	CASSPYENGYTF
TRBJ2-1	TRBD1	TRBV27	few	TGTGCCAGCAGTCCCAACAGGGGTAATCTAAATGAGCAGTTCTTC	CASSPNRGNLNEQFF
TRBJ2-1	NA	TRBV6-2/TRBV6-3	NA	TGTGCCAGCAGTTACGTTCAGCTTAACAATGAGCAGTTCTTC	CASSYVQLNNEQFF
TRBJ2-3	NA	TRBV20-1	NA	TGCAGTGCTAGAGATCGGGTGAAGGCGGTAGCAGATACGCAGTATTTT	CSARDRVKAVADTQYF
TRBJ2-5	TRBD1	TRBV7-6	few	TGTGCCAGCAGCTTAGGACAGGGGGCTCGAGGAGAGACCCAGTACTTC	CASSLGQGARGETQYF
TRBJ2-5	NA	TRBV10-3	NA	TGTGCCATCAGTGAGTCGGGAGAGCAAGAGACCCAGTACTTC	CAISESGEQETQYF
TRBJ2-3	TRBD2	TRBV5-5	few	TGTGCCAGCAGCTTGCGGACTAGCAGCACCGATACGCAGTATTTT	CASSLRTSSTDTQYF
TRBJ2-1	TRBD2	TRBV7-7	many	TGTGCTAGCAGCTTAGCGCGGGACTACGATGAGCAGTTCTTC	CASSLARDYDEQFF
TRBJ2-1	NA	TRBV12-3/TRBV12-4	few	TGTGCCAGCAGTTTATCGGGGGGCCTCTACAATGAGCAGTTCTTC	CASSLSGGLYNEQFF
TRBJ2-7	NA	TRBV25-1	few	TGTGCCAGCAGTGTGCAGGGTATAGGCGAGCAGTACTTC	CASSVQGIGEQYF
TRBJ2-3	NA	TRBV6-5	few	TGTGCCAGCAGCCGAGCCCCCGATACGCAGTATTTT	CASSRAPDTQYF
TRBJ2-5	TRBD1	TRBV11-1	NA	TGTGCCAGCAGCTTATTCCTTATCCGGGACAGGGGGCTCCGTAAGGAGACCCAGTACTTC	CASSLFLIRDRGLRKETQYF
TRBJ2-3	NA	TRBV7-9	many	TGTGCCAGCAGCCTCCAAGCGGTCACAGATACGCAGTATTTT	CASSLQAVTDTQYF
TRBJ1-4	NA	TRBV20-1	NA	TGCAGTGCTAGAGGGTCAACTAATGAAAAACTGTTTTTT	CSARGSTNEKLFF
TRBJ1-1	NA	TRBV3-1	few	TGTGCCAGCAGCCAAGGGACCATTAAGGCTGAAGCTTTCTTT	CASSQGTIKAEAFF
TRBJ2-1	NA	TRBV7-2	NA	TGTGCCAGCAGCTCGTCCGAAGCTAGACTCTACAATGAGCAGTTCTTC	CASSSSEARLYNEQFF
TRBJ1-4	NA	TRBV27	few	TGTGCCAGCAGGAGAGGTGCAACTAATGAAAAACTGTTTTTT	CASRRGATNEKLFF
TRBJ2-7	NA	TRBV15	few	TGTGCCACCAGCTCGGACAACCGCCTCTACGAGCAGTACTTC	CATSSDNRLYEQYF
TRBJ2-2	NA	TRBV28	few	TGTGCCAGCAGCCCGAGCCTGAACACCGGGGAGCTGTTTTTT	CASSPSLNTGELFF
TRBJ2-3	NA	TRBV7-9	NA	TGTGCCAGCAGCTTAGTATCCCAGGGTCCAGATACGCAGTATTTT	CASSLVSQGPDTQYF
TRBJ2-5	NA	TRBV4-2	NA	TGTGCCAGCAGCCAAGAGGGACTGGTTCAAGAGACCCAGTACTTC	CASSQEGLVQETQYF
TRBJ1-5	TRBD1	TRBV7-2	few	TGTGCCAGCAGCTTAGGAGGACAGGGCTCATATCAGCCCCAGCATTTT	CASSLGGQGSYQPQHF
TRBJ1-5	NA	TRBV15	many	TGTGCCACCAGCAGAGATTTAGGGGGCAATCAGCCCCAGCATTTT	CATSRDLGGNQPQHF
TRBJ2-2	NA	TRBV3-1	NA	TGTGCCAGCAGCCACAGGCAAGAAACCGGGGAGCTGTTTTTT	CASSHRQETGELFF
TRBJ2-1	TRBD2	TRBV29-1	many	TGCAGCGTTGAATATACTAGCGGGAGTTTTGATGAGCAGTTCTTC	CSVEYTSGSFDEQFF
TRBJ1-5	TRBD1	TRBV20-1	few	TGCAGTGCTAGGACGCCTCAGGGGGTCCAGCCCCAGCATTTT	CSARTPQGVQPQHF
TRBJ1-1	NA	TRBV15	NA	TGTGCCACCAGCAGAGAAAGATCGGGTTGGGCTTTCTTT	CATSRERSGWAFF
TRBJ2-3	NA	TRBV11-2	NA	TGTGCCAGCAGCTTAGAGGTCCCCTGGGACTTGCTCACAGATACGCAGTATTTT	CASSLEVPWDLLTDTQYF
TRBJ2-1	TRBD2	TRBV27	few	TGTGCCAGCAGTTGGCTACCCGGGACTAGCGCATACAATGAGCAGTTCTTC	CASSWLPGTSAYNEQFF
TRBJ1-5	NA	TRBV5-6	few	TGTGCCAGCAGCTGGACTAGCCAAACCAATCAGCCCCAGCATTTT	CASSWTSQTNQPQHF
TRBJ1-3	NA	TRBV6-1	many	TGTGCCAGCAGGAACGGATACTCTGGAAACACCATATATTTT	CASRNGYSGNTIYF
TRBJ1-4	TRBD1	TRBV6-1	NA	TGTGCCAGCGGACAGGAGACAGCAACTAATGAAAAACTGTTTTTT	CASGQETATNEKLFF
TRBJ2-1	TRBD2	TRBV3-1	few	TGTGCCAGCAGCCAAGCCGCGGGAGGGTTCTACAATGAGCAGTTCTTC	CASSQAAGGFYNEQFF
TRBJ2-2	NA	TRBV4-3	NA	TGCGCCAGCAGCCAAGCTAGAGACACCGGGGAGCTGTTTTTT	CASSQARDTGELFF
TRBJ2-3	TRBD2	TRBV9	few	TGTGCCAGCAGCGTAGGCCCCAGCGGGGCTAGCACAGATACGCAGTATTTT	CASSVGPSGASTDTQYF
TRBJ2-7	TRBD2	TRBV25-1	NA	TGTGCCAGCAGTGGGGCAAAGCGGGAGGCCGAATACGAGCAGTACTTC	CASSGAKREAEYEQYF
TRBJ2-2	NA	TRBV10-3	many	TGTGCCATCAGTGAGTCGAATCCGGGTAGGACCGGGGAGCTGTTTTTT	CAISESNPGRTGELFF